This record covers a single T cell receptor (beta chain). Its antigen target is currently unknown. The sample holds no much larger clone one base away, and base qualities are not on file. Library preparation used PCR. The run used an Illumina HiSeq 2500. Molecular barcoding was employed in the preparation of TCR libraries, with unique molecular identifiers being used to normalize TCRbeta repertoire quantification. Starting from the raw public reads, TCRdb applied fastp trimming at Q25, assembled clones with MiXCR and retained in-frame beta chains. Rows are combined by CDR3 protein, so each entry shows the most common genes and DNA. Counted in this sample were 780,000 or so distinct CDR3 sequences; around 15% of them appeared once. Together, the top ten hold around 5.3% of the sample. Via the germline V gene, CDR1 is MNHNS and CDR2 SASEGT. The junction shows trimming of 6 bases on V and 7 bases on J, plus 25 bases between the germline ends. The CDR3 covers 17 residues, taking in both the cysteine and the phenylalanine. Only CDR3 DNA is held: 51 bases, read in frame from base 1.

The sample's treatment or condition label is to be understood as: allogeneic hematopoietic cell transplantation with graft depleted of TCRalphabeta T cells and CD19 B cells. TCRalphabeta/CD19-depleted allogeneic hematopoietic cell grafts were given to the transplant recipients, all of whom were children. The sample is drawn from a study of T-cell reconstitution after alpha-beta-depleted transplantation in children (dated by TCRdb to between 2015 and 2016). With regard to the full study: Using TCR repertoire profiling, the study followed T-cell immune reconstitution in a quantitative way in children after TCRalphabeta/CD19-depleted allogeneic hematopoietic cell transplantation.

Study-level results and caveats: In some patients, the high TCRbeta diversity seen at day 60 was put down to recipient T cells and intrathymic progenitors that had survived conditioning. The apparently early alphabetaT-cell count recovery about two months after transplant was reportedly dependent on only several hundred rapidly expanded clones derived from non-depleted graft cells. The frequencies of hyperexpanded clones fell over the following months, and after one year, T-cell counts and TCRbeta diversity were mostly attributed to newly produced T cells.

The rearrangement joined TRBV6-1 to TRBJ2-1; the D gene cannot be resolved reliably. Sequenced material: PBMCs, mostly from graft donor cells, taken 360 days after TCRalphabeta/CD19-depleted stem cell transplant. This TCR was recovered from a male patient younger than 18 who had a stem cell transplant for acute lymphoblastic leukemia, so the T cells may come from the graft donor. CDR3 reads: CASSSLPIAAGVNEQFF. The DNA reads TGTGCCAGCAGCTCATTACCGATAGCAGCAGGCGTTAATGAGCAGTTCTTC.